This record concerns one T cell receptor (beta chain) sequence. What it recognizes is unknown. Germline CDR1 SEHNR, CDR2 FQNEAQ (reference sequence). CDR3 size: 15 residues. V dropped 5 bases and J dropped 3; count of bases not matched to a gene: 7. TCRdb's copy holds only in-frame clones and misses some; the assay was immunoSEQ multiplex PCR. The sample has 95,000 to 100,000 clones, approximately 84% seen once. This record belongs to a study of T cell responses to AZD1222 COVID-19 vaccine. Study conclusions and caveats: Close to half of spike-specific TCRs reportedly recognize unmutated variant regions.

The sequence came from an adult who received the AZD1222 COVID-19 vaccine. Here the sequenced sample was peripheral blood, taken 28 days after the second AZD1222 dose. This chain joins TRBV7-9 and TRBJ2-3; 8 bases match TRBD2. The CDR3 DNA is TGTGCCAGCAGCCCGGGACGGGGGGGAACAGATACGCAGTATTTT. Its protein is CASSPGRGGTDTQYF.